This TCR beta chain appears in the sequencing data of a study of cytomegalovirus exposure and HLA in healthy donors. Findings of the study overall: From TCR beta sequences, most subjects' HLA-A and HLA-B alleles were reportedly predicted accurately.

The ends were cut back, 4 bases at V and 0 bases at J, with 14 bases in the middle. The CDR3 is 16 amino acids. The germline V gene has CDR1 SGHDN and CDR2 FVKESK. All donors participated as healthy donors of bone marrow. Unrecorded immune exposures were likely, despite nominal health at sampling. Comment on this clone: Its target is not known.

Vbeta (60) and Jbeta (13) primers were used in the PCR. TCRdb keeps only in-frame clones here, not all; method: immunoSEQ multiplex PCR. The sample has hundreds of thousands of clones, approximately 90% seen once. This clonotype was sampled from a woman aged 18-35 years in good health and CMV-seronegative. J is TRBJ2-3 and V is TRBV14; D is perhaps TRBD2 (6 bases). The sample consisted of PBMCs. The CDR3 DNA follows: TGTGCCAGCAGCCCCTGGCCGGGGGATAGCACAGATACGCAGTATTTT. Its translation: CASSPWPGDSTDTQYF.